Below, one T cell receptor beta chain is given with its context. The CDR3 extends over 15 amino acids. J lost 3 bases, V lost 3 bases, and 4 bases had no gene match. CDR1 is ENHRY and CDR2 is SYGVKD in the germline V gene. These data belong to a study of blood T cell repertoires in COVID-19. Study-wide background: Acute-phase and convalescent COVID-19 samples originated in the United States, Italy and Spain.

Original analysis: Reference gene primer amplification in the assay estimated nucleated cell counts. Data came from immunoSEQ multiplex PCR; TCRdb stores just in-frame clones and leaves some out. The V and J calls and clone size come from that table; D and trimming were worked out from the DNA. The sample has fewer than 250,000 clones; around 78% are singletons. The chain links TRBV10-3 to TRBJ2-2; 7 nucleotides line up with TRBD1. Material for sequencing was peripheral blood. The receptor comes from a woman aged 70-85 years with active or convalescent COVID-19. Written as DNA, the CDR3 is TGTGCCATCAGTGATTTACAGGGGTACACCGGGGAGCTGTTTTTT. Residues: CAISDLQGYTGELFF.